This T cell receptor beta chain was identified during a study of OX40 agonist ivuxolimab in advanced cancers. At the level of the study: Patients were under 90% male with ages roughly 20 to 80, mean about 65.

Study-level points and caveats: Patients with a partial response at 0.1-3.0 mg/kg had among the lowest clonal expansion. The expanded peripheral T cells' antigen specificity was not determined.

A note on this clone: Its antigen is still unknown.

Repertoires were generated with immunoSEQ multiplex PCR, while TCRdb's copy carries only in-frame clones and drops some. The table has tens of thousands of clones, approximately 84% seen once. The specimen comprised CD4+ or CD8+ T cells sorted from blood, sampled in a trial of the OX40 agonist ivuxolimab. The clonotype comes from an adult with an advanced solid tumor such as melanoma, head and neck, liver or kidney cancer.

The CDR3 protein is CASSVKGAQTANTGELFF. CDR3 in DNA: TGTGCCAGCAGCGTGAAGGGGGCGCAGACGGCGAACACCGGGGAGCTGTTTTTT. The rearrangement links TRBV9 to TRBJ2-2; TRBD1 agrees at 7 bases. V dropped 2 bases and J dropped 0; count of bases not matched to a gene: 10. The CDR3 is 18 amino acids. Per the germline V gene, CDR1 is SGDLS and CDR2 is YYNGEE.